This TCR beta chain emerged from a study of blood T cell repertoires in COVID-19. Donors were grouped by their self-reported clinical history. Method: immunoSEQ multiplex PCR; TCRdb's copy keeps in-frame clones and lacks some. The table shows more than 250,000 clones, with 90% occurring only once. V was clipped by 1 base and J by 1 base, with 8 bases between them. The CDR3 is made up of 15 amino acids. Germline V lookup: CDR1 SGHVS, CDR2 FQNEAQ. The chain couples TRBV7-8 to TRBJ1-5; D remains ambiguous. This TCR was sampled from a woman in her late teens or twenties with acute COVID-19. The sample consisted of PBMCs or T cells enriched from blood (not recorded which). The CDR3 region is CASSLDGLSNQPQHF. CDR3 DNA: TGTGCCAGCAGCTTAGACGGGTTGAGCAATCAGCCCCAGCATTTT.